The T cell receptor beta chain under discussion was sequenced for a study of cytomegalovirus exposure and HLA in healthy donors (TCRdb year 2017). Concerning the study at large: In an earlier analysis of 587 of the donors, less than 350 Gb of sequence data and roughly 100 million unique TCR beta sequences from some 170 million T cells were reported. Approximately 300 gigabases of sequencing data and around 85 million unique TCR sequences made up an early release that covered approximately 650 HLA-typed donors. Of the roughly 430 genotyped donors, roughly 80% fell in the genetic ancestry cluster associated with self-reported Caucasian donors. The study was designed to test whether signatures of past pathogen exposure could be identified by cataloging public T cell receptors. Using immunosequencing, the study profiled T cell repertoires from 640 or so subjects and related those repertoires to cytomegalovirus serostatus. Along with the roughly 700-subject first cohort, a separate validation cohort of around 110 different subjects was used. To predict cytomegalovirus infection status, the study brought together high-throughput TCR immunosequencing, statistical association of individual TCRs with disease status, and machine learning. A later analysis re-examined previously published TCR beta repertoires from 500 to 700 donors and added high-resolution HLA genotyping to investigate patterns of TCR occurrence. Rather than drawing on any new phenotypic data, the later analysis identified candidate immune exposures from TCR beta sequences and the way those sequences occurred across donors. To decide whether each TCR beta V gene segment behaved as functional or pseudogenic, an earlier analysis of approximately 620 of the donors relied on high-throughput TCR beta sequencing. Donor age, sex, ethnicity and CMV serostatus were compiled alongside the repertoire data. Genome-wide SNP genotypes for about three fifths of the roughly 670 donors were used in a later genetic analysis, which treated that subset as a discovery cohort. Every repertoire in the discovery cohort had been generated on one and the same sequencing platform. Class I and class II HLA loci were covered by the typing at four-digit resolution. Typing coverage varied by locus: roughly 629-640 donors for A, B, C, DRB1 and DQB1; approximately 520 for DQA1; more than 600 for DPA1; 450 to 480 for DPB1. Roughly 5 DR-DQ haplotypes were handled as single units for association and clustering, since linkage in the cohort was strong. Among some 400 genotyped donors of the cohort, an average of around 220,000 unique TCR beta nucleotide sequences was sequenced per donor, of which about 19% were non-productive.

The cohort comprised some 700 healthy bone marrow donors. All cohort members were sampled while nominally healthy, although unrecorded immune exposures were likely present. The donor was CMV seropositive and was included in the group of 270 or so seropositive cohort members. Each donor provided a peripheral blood sample, and peripheral blood mononuclear cells were used for TCR beta sequencing. The Qiagen DNeasy Blood Extraction Kit was used to extract genomic DNA from the blood cell samples. The investigation overall reported the following: In this cohort, only TCR beta chains were sequenced, and detectable features were limited by the absence of alpha or paired-chain data. Compared with equally common non-associated chains, HLA-associated TCR beta chains in a later analysis were more clonally expanded and had lower generation probabilities. Because the 87-base-pair reads could not distinguish some IMGT-functional V segments, including TRBV6-2 and TRBV6-3, those segments were excluded. Specific HLA alleles were associated with 16,951 TCR beta sequences at a false discovery rate of 0.05 in a later analysis. A later analysis found that most CMV-associated TCR beta chains appeared HLA-restricted, with HLA associations seemingly driven largely by CMV exposure. The authors suggested that the approach could potentially be extended to other disease states and immunological phenotypes. A later analysis found that TCR association rates varied across HLA loci, with DRB1 alleles showing the most associated TCRs and HLA-C alleles the fewest. Across donors, most TCR sequences were observed very rarely, whereas some public TCRs were present in many individuals. For the cohort, immune exposure information was limited to CMV serostatus. In both the original and validation cohorts, the classifier was reported to diagnose cytomegalovirus status with high specificity and sensitivity. Because counts were too low, about 15 rarely observed V segments, including chromosome 9 orphons, were left out of the earlier analysis of some 600 of the donors. According to a later genetic analysis, donors in an Asian-associated ancestry cluster had fewer N-insertions in productive TCRs than the approximately 670-donor mean. Correlated functional status among segregating V segments might be attributable to linkage disequilibrium, but an unknown experimental factor could not be ruled out. In the study, roughly 160 TCR beta chains were listed as associated with cytomegalovirus. In an earlier analysis of around 600 of the donors, most TCR beta V segments were observed in productive rearrangements about 87% or about 30% of the time, broadly matching IMGT annotations. When HLA alleles, especially DR and DQ, strongly co-occurred, attributing TCR associations to individual alleles was difficult. Roughly uniform sequencing depth across donors was assumed in presence/absence analyses, although this assumption may not hold. Because HLA typing was unavailable for some donors at each locus, only the typed subset was used in association tests. A group of highly shared sequence variants was considered likely to be a technical artifact of the sequencing pipeline. A few of the identified cytomegalovirus-associated TCR beta chains were confirmed in vitro to be specific for cytomegalovirus antigens. Several of the top co-occurrence clusters appeared to be linked to parvovirus B19, influenza, CMV and Epstein-Barr virus, according to a later analysis. An association between a missense DCLRE1C variant and V-gene and J-gene trimming of TCR beta chains was found in a later genetic analysis and replicated in an independent cohort. A further reported finding was that TCR beta sequences accurately predicted the HLA-A and HLA-B alleles for most subjects in the first cohort.

The library was produced with the immunoSEQ multiplex PCR assay. For the multiplex PCR, a mixture combining 60 forward primers for TCR Vbeta segments and 13 reverse primers for TCR Jbeta segments was used. A multiplex PCR assay on genomic DNA amplified the CDR3 region of rearranged TCR beta genes. Amplified TCR beta libraries were sequenced as 87-base-pair reads on the Illumina HiSeq System. As for the authors' bioinformatics: Across the 600 to 700 repertoires, a later analysis counted tens of millions of unique TCR beta chains, some 11 million of which were shared by at least two donors. To remove PCR and sequencing errors, raw reads were error-corrected and collapsed into unique sequences using a nearest-neighbor algorithm that merged closely related sequences. Alignment of CDR3 sequences to IMGT reference sequences was used to assign V, D and J gene segments. For a sequence to be retained, at least a six-nucleotide match to both a V gene segment and a J gene segment was required. Rearrangements were called productive when the CDR3 lacked stop codons and stayed in frame with V and J; all others were non-productive. CDR3 was defined by IMGT convention, running from the second conserved V-encoded cysteine to the conserved J-encoded phenylalanine. The earlier analysis of some 600 of the donors excluded sequences that lacked an unambiguous match to a single V gene segment. In an earlier analysis of approximately 590 of the donors, a V segment was called functional when productive rearrangements were above 56.7%, and segregating when the standard deviation between donors exceeded 5%. To diagnose cytomegalovirus status from the catalog of TCR beta chain sequences, a statistical classification framework was built. In a later analysis, V and J genes were assigned by comparing TCR nucleotide sequences against IMGT/GENE-DB human TR gene sequences. In a later analysis, CDR3 sequences and most-parsimonious VDJ recombination scenarios were assigned using the TCRdist pipeline. In a later analysis, every TCR beta chain was defined by the combination of its CDR3 amino acid sequence and its V-gene family, and reads without a unique V-gene family were dropped. In a later analysis, 450 to 600 highly shared, low-generation-probability nucleotide sequences were removed to address suspected cross-contamination and a sequencing artifact. In a later analysis, a clonal expansion index for each public chain was calculated from normalized within-repertoire ranks of inferred template counts. Generation probabilities in a later analysis came from a VDJ recombination model fitted to out-of-frame rearrangements, and those results were checked against IGoR. A later analysis scored TCR-TCR, TCR-HLA and TCR-CMV co-occurrence with hypergeometric tests, applying a repertoire-size bias correction to TCR pairs. To estimate false discovery rates, a later analysis permuted the HLA or CMV assignments 20 times. In a later analysis, co-occurring TCRs were grouped with DBSCAN, and TCRdist sequence similarity was added when clustering was performed within HLA-allele-positive subsets. Repertoires with fewer than 30,000 or more than 120,000 public chains, plus five repertoires with anomalous nucleotide sharing, were excluded from co-occurrence clustering. Not all clones reach the TCRdb copy of this immuneACCESS table, which keeps in-frame sequences only. Checked studies attribute under half of the gap to unresolved V genes and leave the rest unexplained. Clone size and the V and J calls come from that table; the DNA yielded D and trimming. This sample has over 110,000 clones in its table, and more than 70% of those were observed once. Clones ranked in the top ten supply 1% to 1.5% of the sample.

From its cysteine to its phenylalanine, the CDR3 spans 15 amino acids. The read is trimmed to its CDR3 DNA, 45 bases read in frame from base 1. The germline ends are 14 bases apart after V is trimmed by 2 bases and J by 3 bases. The germline V gene specifies KGHSH as CDR1 and LQKENI as CDR2. To note about this clone: It lacks a known antigen. No per-base quality is available; no much larger clone lies one base away.

The receptor was isolated from a male donor in good health and CMV-seropositive. Specimen: PBMCs. Recombination linked TRBV18 to TRBJ2-7; the D region possibly corresponds to TRBD1 (5 bases align). The DNA sequence reads TGTGCCAGCTCACCAGCGGACATCGTAAACTACGAGCAGTACTTC. Protein translation: CASSPADIVNYEQYF.